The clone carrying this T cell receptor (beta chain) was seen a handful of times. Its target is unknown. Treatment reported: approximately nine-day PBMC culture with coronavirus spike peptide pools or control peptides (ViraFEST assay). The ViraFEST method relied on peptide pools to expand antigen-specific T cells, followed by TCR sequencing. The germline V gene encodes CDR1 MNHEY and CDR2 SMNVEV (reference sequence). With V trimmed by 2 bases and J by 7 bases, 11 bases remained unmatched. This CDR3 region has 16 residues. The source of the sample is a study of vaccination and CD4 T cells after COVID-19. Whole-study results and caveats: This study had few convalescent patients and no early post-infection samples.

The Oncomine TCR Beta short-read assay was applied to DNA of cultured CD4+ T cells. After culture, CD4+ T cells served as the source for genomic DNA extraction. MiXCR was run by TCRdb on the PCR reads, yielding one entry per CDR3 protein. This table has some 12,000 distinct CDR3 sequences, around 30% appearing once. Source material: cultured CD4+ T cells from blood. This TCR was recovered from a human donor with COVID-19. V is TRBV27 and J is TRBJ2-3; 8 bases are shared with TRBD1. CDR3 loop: CASSLRAPGGAYTQYF. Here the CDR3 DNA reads TGTGCCAGCAGTTTACGCGCCCCAGGGGGCGCATATACGCAGTATTTT.